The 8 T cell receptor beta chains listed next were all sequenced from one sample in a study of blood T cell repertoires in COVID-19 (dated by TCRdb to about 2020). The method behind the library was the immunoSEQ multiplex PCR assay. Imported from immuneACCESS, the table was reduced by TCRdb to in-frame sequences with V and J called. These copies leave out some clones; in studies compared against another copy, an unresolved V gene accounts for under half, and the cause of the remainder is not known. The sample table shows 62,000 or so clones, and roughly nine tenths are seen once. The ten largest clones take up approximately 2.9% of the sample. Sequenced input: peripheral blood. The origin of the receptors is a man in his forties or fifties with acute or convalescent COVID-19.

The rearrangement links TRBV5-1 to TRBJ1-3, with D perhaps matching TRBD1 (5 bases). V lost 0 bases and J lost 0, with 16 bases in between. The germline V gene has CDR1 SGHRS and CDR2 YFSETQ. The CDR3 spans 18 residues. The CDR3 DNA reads TGCGCCAGCAGCTTGGGCGATGTGGGGGGTTTCTCTGGAAACACCATATATTTT. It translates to CASSLGDVGGFSGNTIYF.

The CDR3 spells CASSKGSRSYEQYV. The CDR3 nucleotides are TGTGCCAGCAGCAAAGGGAGTAGGTCCTACGAGCAGTACGTC. The chain is built from TRBV21-1 and TRBJ2-7; TRBD2, the table's D call, lacks a check against the DNA. TRBV21-1 is a pseudogene. The CDR3 is 14 amino acids.

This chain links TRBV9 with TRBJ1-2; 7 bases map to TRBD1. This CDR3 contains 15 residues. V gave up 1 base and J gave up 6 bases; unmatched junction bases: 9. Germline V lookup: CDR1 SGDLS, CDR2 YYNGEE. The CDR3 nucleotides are TGTGCCAGCAGCGTACCTAGGGACAGAGGGAATGGCTACACCTTC. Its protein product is CASSVPRDRGNGYTF.

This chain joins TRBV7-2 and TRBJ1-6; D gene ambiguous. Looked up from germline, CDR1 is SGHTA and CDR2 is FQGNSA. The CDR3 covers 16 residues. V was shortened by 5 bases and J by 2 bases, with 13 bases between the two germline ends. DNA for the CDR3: TGTGCCAGCAGCCCCCGGAGGACGACCTATAATTCACCCCTCCACTTT. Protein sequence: CASSPRRTTYNSPLHF. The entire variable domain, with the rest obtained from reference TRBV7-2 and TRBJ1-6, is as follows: GAGVSQSPSNKVTEKGKDVELRCDPISGHTALYWYRQSLGQGLEFLIYFQGNSAPDKSGLPSDRFSAERTGGSVSTLTIQRTQQEDSAVYLCASSPRRTTYNSPLHFGNGTRLTVT.

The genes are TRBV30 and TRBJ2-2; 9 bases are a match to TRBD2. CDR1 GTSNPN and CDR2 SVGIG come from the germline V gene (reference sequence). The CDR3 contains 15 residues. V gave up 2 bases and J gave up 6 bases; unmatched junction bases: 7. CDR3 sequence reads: CAWSTGLALAGELFF. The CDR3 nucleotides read TGTGCCTGGAGTACGGGACTAGCTCTGGCCGGGGAGCTGTTTTTT.

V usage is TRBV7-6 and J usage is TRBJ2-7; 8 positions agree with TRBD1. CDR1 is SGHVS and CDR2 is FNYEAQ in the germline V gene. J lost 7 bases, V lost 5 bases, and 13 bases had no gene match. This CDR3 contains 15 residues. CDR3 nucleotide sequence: TGTGCCAGCAGCCCTCGTACAGGGGGGCAAGGTGAGCAGTACTTC. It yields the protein CASSPRTGGQGEQYF.

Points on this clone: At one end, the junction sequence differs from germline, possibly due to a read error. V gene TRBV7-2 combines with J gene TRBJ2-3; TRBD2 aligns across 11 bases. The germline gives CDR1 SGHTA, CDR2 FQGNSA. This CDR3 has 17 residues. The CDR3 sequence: CASTPRSLAGGMNTQYF. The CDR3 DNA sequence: TGTGCCAGCACCCCCCGGTCCCTAGCGGGAGGCATGAATACGCAGTACTTT.

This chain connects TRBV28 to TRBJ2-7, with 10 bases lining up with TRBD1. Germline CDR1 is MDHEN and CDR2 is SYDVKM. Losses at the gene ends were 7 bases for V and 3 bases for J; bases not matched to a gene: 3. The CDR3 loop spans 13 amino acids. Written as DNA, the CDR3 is TGTGCCAGCATAGGGACAGGGGTCTACGAGCAGTACTTC. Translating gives CASIGTGVYEQYF.